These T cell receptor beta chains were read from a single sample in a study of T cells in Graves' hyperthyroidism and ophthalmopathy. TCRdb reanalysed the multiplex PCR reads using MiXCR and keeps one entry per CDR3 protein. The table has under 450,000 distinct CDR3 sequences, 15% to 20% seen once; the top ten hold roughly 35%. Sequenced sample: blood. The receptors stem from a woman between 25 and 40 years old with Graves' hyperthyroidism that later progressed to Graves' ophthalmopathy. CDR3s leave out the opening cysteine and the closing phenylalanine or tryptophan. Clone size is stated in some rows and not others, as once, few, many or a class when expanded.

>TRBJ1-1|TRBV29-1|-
SVALSGGLTEAF
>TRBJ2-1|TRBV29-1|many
SVVLAIDTYNEQF
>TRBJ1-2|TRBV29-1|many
SVAAQGVYGYT
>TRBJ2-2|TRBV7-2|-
ASSTRRANTGELF
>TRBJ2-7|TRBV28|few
ASPGSWVHEQY
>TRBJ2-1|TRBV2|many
ASSASRSSYNEQF
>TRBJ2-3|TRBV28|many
ASSLQGTGTDTQY
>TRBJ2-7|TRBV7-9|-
ASSRIDRGSYEQY
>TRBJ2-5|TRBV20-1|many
SARAGRDNQETQY
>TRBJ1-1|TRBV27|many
ASSHRGGNTEAF
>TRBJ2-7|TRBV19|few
ASSKWDRTEEQY
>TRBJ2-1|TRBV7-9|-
ASSFWGASPLGNEQF
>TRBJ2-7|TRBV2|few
ASNERELHEQY
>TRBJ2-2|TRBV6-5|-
ASSYVTQGSGGELF
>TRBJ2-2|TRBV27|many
ASSPHTGELF
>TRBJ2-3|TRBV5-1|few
ASSFMPGGTDTQY
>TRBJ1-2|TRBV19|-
ATAVGRDYGYT
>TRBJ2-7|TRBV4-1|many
ASSQDFKSFGQGAEQY
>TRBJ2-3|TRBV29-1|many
SVGLIIGSRGRMADTQY
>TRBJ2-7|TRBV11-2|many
ASSLGILAVSYEQY
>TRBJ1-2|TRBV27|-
ASSPLGRAEVYGYT
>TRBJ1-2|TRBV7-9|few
ASSLAVRGNYGYT
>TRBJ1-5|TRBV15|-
ATSRDGRYNQPQH
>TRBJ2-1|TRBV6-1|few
ASREAEGQVYNEQF
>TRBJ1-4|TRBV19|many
ASSIWQGNEKLF
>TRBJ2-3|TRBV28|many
ASSQGGRGGTDTQY
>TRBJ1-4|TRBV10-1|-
ASKNGQGRTNEKLF
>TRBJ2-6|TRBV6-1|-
ASSSGGSGANVLT
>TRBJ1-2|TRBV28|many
ASSPGQGSAGYGYT
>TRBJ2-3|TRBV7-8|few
ASSPPRDADSTDTQY
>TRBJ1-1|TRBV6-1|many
ASSEAGIGTEAF
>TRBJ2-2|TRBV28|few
ASSLWGRDTGELF
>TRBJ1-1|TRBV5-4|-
ASSLPENTEAF
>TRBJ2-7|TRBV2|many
ASRPDWGYEQY
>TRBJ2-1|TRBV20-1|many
SSLDSAGGNNEQF
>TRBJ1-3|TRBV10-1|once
ASRAHSSGNTIY
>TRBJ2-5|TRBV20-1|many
SARDYQQETQY
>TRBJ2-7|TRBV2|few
ASSPEREQY
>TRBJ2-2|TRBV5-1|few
ASRTDLHHGELF
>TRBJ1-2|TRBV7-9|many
ASSLADRAGYT
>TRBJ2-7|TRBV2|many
ASSVGRAPYEQY
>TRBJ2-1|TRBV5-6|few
ASSSRGGGAGSYNEQF
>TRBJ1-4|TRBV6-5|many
ASSSRGGRNWPYEKLF
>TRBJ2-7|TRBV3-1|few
ASSQDLGTGDSYEQY
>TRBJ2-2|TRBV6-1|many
ATRLTGELF
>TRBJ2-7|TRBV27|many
ASSLGQGASYEQY
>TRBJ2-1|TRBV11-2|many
ASSLDIRTDPF
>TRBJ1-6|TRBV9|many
ASSAQGTVNSPLH
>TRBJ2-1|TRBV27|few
ASSSLALSSYNEQF
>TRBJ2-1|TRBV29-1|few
SGTGIPYNEQF
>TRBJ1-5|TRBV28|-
ASRRTGSYSNQPQH
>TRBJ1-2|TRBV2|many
ASSVAAGGYGYT
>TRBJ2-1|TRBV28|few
ASSSAPPNEQF
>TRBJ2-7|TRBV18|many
ASSPPQSPYEQY
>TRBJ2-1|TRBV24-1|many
ATSDPGLGKNEQF
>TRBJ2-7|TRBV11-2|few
ASRDIESYEQY
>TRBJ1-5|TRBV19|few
ASSIPSWAHNQPQH